This TCR beta chain was recovered during a study of T cell changes during pregnancy in multiple sclerosis. The germline V and J ends were trimmed by 4 bases and 8 bases, with 8 bases remaining between them. CDR1 is SQVTM, CDR2 ANQGSEA, per germline. The CDR3 runs to 11 residues. The table came from immunoSEQ multiplex PCR; TCRdb's copy has only in-frame clones and leaves some out. The table shows some 52,000 clones, with 85% to 95% occurring only once. The sample in question was CD4+ T cells from peripheral blood mononuclear cells, obtained in the third trimester of pregnancy. This sequence joins TRBV29-1 and TRBJ1-4, with D possibly being TRBD1 (5 bases). The clonotype comes from a female donor with multiple sclerosis, enrolled in a pregnancy study. The CDR3, as DNA: TGCAGCGTTGTGGGGGGGGAAAAACTGTTTTTT. This translates into CSVVGGEKLFF. Based on the CDR3 plus reference TRBV29-1 and TRBJ1-4, the full variable domain is SAVISQKPSRDICQRGTSLTIQCQVDSQVTMMFWYRQQPGQSLTLIATANQGSEATYESGFVIDKFPISRPNLTFSTLTVSNMSPEDSSIYLCSVVGGEKLFFGSGTQLSVL.